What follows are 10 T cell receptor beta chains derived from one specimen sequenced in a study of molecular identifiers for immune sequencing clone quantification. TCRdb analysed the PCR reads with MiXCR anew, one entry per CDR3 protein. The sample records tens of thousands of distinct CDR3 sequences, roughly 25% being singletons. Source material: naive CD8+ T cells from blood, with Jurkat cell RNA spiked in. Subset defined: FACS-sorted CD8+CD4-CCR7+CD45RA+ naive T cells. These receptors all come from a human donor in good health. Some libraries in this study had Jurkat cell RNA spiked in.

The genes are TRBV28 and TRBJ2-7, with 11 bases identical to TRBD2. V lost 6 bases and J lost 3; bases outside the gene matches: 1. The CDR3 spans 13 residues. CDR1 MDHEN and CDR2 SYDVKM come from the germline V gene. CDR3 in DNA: TGTGCCAGCAGCGGGACTAGCGGCTACGAGCAGTACTTC. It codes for CASSGTSGYEQYF.

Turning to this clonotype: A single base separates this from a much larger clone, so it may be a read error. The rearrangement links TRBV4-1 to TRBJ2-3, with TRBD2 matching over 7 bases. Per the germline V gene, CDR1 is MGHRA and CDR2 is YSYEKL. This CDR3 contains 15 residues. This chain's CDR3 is CASNQAGSSTDTQYF. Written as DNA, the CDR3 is TGCGCCAGCAACCAAGCGGGGTCTAGCACAGATACGCAGTATTTT.

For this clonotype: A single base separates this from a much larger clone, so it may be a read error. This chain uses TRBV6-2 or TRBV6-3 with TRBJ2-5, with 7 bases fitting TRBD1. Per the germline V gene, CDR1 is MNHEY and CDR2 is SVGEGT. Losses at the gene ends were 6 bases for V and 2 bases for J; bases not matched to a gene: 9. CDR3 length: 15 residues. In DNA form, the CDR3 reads TGTGCCAGCAGCAGTCGACGGGACAGTCAAGAGACCCAGTACTTC. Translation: CASSSRRDSQETQYF.

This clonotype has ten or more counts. The CDR3 region has the DNA TGTGCCACCGGGACAGACTCCTACGAGCAGTACTTC. Its protein product is CATGTDSYEQYF. The gene calls are TRBV19 and TRBJ2-7, with 7 bases lining up with TRBD1. From germline, CDR1 is LNHDA and CDR2 SQIVND (reference sequence). The CDR3 loop spans 12 amino acids. After removal of 10 bases from V and 0 bases from J, the junction contained 3 bases not matched to a gene. The full variable domain, rest sourced from reference TRBV19 and TRBJ2-7, is DGGITQSPKYLFRKEGQNVTLSCEQNLNHDAMYWYRQDPGQGLRLIYYSQIVNDFQKGDIAEGYSVSREKKESFPLTVTSAQKNPTAFYLCATGTDSYEQYFGPGTRLTVT.

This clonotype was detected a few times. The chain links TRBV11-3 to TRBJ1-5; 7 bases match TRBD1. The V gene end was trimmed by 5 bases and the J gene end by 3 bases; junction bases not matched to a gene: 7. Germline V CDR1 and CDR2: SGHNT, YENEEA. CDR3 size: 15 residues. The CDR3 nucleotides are TGTGCCAGCAGCGTTACAGGGGCTACCAATCAGCCCCAGCATTTT. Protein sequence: CASSVTGATNQPQHF. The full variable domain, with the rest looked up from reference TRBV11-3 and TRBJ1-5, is EAGVVQSPRYKIIEKKQPVAFWCNPISGHNTLYWYLQNLGQGPELLIRYENEEAVDDSQLPKDRFSAERLKGVDSTLKIQPAELGDSAVYLCASSVTGATNQPQHFGDGTRLSIL.

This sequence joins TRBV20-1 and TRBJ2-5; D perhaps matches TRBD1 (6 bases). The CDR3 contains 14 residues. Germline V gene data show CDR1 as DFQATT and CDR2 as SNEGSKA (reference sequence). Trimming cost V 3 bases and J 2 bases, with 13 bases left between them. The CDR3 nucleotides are TGCAGTGCTAGTTCCTACAGGGTTCAAGAGACCCAGTACTTC. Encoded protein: CSASSYRVQETQYF.

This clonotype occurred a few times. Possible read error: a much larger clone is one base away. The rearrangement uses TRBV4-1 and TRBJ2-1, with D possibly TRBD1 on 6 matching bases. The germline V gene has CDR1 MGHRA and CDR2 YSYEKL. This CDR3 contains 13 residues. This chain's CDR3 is CASSPDRYNGQFF. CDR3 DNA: TGCGCCAGCAGCCCGGACAGATACAATGGGCAGTTCTTC.

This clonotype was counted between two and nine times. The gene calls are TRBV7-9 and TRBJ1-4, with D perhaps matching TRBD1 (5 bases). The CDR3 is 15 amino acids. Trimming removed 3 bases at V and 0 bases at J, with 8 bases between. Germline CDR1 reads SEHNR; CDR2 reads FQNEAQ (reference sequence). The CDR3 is CASSFRAATNEKLFF. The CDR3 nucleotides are TGTGCCAGCAGCTTCAGGGCCGCAACTAATGAAAAACTGTTTTTT.

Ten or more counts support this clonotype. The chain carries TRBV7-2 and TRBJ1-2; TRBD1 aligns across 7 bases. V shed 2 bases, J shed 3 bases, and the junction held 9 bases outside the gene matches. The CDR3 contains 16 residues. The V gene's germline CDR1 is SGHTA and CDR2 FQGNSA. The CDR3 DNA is TGTGCCAGCAGCTTAACTGAGGGGGCGGTGTACTATGGCTACACCTTC. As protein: CASSLTEGAVYYGYTF.

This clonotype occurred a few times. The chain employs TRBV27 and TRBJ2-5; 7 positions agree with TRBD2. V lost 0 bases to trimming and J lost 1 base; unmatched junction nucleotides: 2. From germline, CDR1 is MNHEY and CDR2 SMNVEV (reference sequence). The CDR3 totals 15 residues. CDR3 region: CASSLSSGAQETQYF. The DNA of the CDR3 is TGTGCCAGCAGTTTATCGAGCGGGGCCCAAGAGACCCAGTACTTC.